These T cell receptor beta chains were read from a single sample in a study of control samples from healthy donors and cancer patients. Profiling relied on immunoSEQ multiplex PCR, and the TCRdb table lists in-frame clones only, not all of them. This table holds 35,000 to 40,000 clones, around four fifths found once. Input material: PBMCs. Every receptor here comes from a woman aged 55 to 70 with lung cancer. Each CDR3 is given with its conserved first and last residue. The order of the fields is J gene, D gene, clone size, V gene, CDR3 protein, CDR3 DNA. The D gene is left open where the match is weak. Expanded clones are given a class, and other clones once, few, many or no size at all.

>TRBJ2-5|.|.|TRBV9
CASSVVTGELGQETQYF
TGTGCCAGCAGCGTAGTCACGGGGGAGCTGGGACAAGAGACCCAGTACTTC
>TRBJ1-3|.|.|TRBV11-2
CASSLVGGDENTIYF
TGTGCCAGCAGCTTAGTCGGGGGGGATGAAAACACCATATATTTT
>TRBJ2-1|.|.|TRBV3-1/TRBV3-2
CASSQVDLSYNEQFF
TGTGCCAGCAGCCAAGTGGATCTCTCCTACAATGAGCAGTTCTTC
>TRBJ2-1|TRBD2|.|TRBV4-3
CASSQGTRLFF
TGCGCCAGCAGCCAAGGGACTAGATTGTTCTTC
>TRBJ1-1|.|.|TRBV4-1
CASSTIRQNEAFF
TGCGCCAGCAGCACCATTAGACAGAACGAAGCTTTCTTT
>TRBJ2-3|.|.|TRBV18
CASSRGPGLQGYF
TGTGCCAGCTCACGGGGCCCGGGACTCCAAGGGTATTTT
>TRBJ1-2|.|.|TRBV5-1
CASSPFGRSYGYTF
TGCGCCAGCAGCCCTTTTGGCAGATCCTATGGCTACACCTTC
>TRBJ2-2|TRBD2|medium-sized|TRBV6-5
CAEGLAGSNTGELFF
TGTGCCGAGGGACTAGCGGGTTCGAACACCGGGGAGCTGTTTTTT
>TRBJ2-7|TRBD1|.|TRBV28
CASSPPGTGRTEQYF
TGTGCCAGCAGTCCCCCCGGGACAGGGAGGACGGAGCAGTACTTC
>TRBJ1-2|TRBD1|.|TRBV19
CASWTGRNNYGYTF
TGTGCCAGTTGGACAGGGAGAAATAACTATGGCTACACCTTC
>TRBJ2-7|.|.|TRBV7-2
CASSFTGPTYEQYF
TGTGCCAGCAGTTTTACAGGTCCTACCTACGAGCAGTACTTC
>TRBJ2-6|.|.|TRBV5-6
CASSPPRGADGANVLTF
TGTGCCAGCAGCCCCCCTCGGGGCGCAGATGGGGCCAACGTCCTGACTTTC
>TRBJ1-4|TRBD1|once|TRBV7-2
CASSLIGQGAYEKLFF
TGTGCCAGCAGCTTAATCGGACAGGGGGCTTATGAAAAACTGTTTTTT
>TRBJ1-1|.|.|TRBV12-3/TRBV12-4
CASRADGITEAFF
TGTGCCAGCAGAGCAGACGGAATCACTGAAGCTTTCTTT
>TRBJ2-3|TRBD2|.|TRBV5-5
CASSYSGGPDTQYF
TGTGCCAGCAGCTATAGCGGGGGCCCAGATACGCAGTATTTT
>TRBJ1-2|.|.|TRBV28
CASSSQYGYTF
TGTGCCAGCAGCTCCCAATATGGCTACACCTTC
>TRBJ1-6|.|.|TRBV7-9
CASSLKDSVSPLHF
TGTGCCAGCAGCTTAAAAGATTCCGTTTCACCCCTCCACTTT
>TRBJ2-6|.|.|TRBV11-3
CASSPGEAGGANVLTF
TGTGCCAGCAGCCCGGGGGAGGCAGGAGGGGCCAACGTCCTGACTTTC
>TRBJ2-3|.|.|TRBV18
CASSPPKRGQNTDTQYF
TGTGCCAGCTCACCACCTAAGCGCGGACAGAACACAGATACGCAGTATTTT
>TRBJ1-5|.|.|TRBV7-2
CASSSSGMQPQHF
TGTGCCAGCAGCAGTTCAGGGATGCAGCCCCAGCATTTT
>TRBJ1-3|.|.|TRBV7-2
CASSFGLGNTIYF
TGTGCCAGCAGCTTCGGTCTGGGAAACACCATATATTTT
>TRBJ1-4|.|.|TRBV4-1
CASSLTGLTNEKLFF
TGCGCCAGCAGCCTTACAGGGTTAACTAATGAAAAACTGTTTTTT
>TRBJ2-1|TRBD2|.|TRBV3-1/TRBV3-2
CASSQNLAGVGEQFF
TGTGCCAGCAGCCAAAACCTAGCGGGAGTAGGTGAGCAGTTCTTC
>TRBJ2-1|.|.|TRBV24-1
CATSDSPGHSEQFF
TGTGCCACCAGTGATTCCCCGGGACATAGTGAGCAGTTCTTC
>TRBJ2-3|TRBD1|.|TRBV7-3
CASSQGTGGPTDTQYF
TGTGCCAGCAGCCAGGGGACAGGAGGACCCACAGATACGCAGTATTTT
>TRBJ1-4|.|.|TRBV25-1
CASMDDLNEKLFF
TGTGCCAGCATGGATGACCTGAATGAAAAACTGTTTTTT
>TRBJ2-1|.|.|TRBV6-1
CASSEKGQGTPNEQFF
TGTGCCAGCAGTGAAAAGGGTCAGGGGACCCCCAATGAGCAGTTCTTC
>TRBJ2-3|TRBD2|.|TRBV18
CASSPGTSGSLSTDTQYF
TGTGCCAGCTCACCCGGGACTAGCGGGAGCCTGAGCACAGATACGCAGTATTTT
>TRBJ2-3|.|once|TRBV5-1
CASSPRVGTDTQYF
TGCGCCAGCAGCCCCAGGGTAGGCACAGATACGCAGTATTTT
>TRBJ2-3|.|.|TRBV6-6
CASSQTEDTQYF
TGTGCCAGCAGTCAGACTGAAGATACGCAGTATTTT
>TRBJ2-1|.|.|TRBV6-5
CASYGGYYNEQFF
TGTGCCTCCTATGGCGGGTATTACAATGAGCAGTTCTTC
>TRBJ2-3|TRBD1|.|TRBV10-1
CASRVTGGQVTDTQYF
TGCGCCAGCAGGGTAACAGGGGGACAGGTCACAGATACGCAGTATTTT
>TRBJ1-6|.|.|TRBV19
CASNVHPGVYNSPLHF
TGTGCCAGTAACGTTCACCCAGGGGTCTATAATTCACCCCTCCACTTT
>TRBJ1-2|.|.|TRBV2
CASRQRGGYTF
TGTGCCAGCCGCCAACGAGGAGGCTACACCTTC
>TRBJ1-1|.|.|TRBV6-6
CASTAGPNTEAFF
TGTGCCAGCACCGCGGGTCCTAACACTGAAGCTTTCTTT
>TRBJ1-2|TRBD1|few|TRBV6-5
CASSYSGTGTYGYTF
TGTGCCAGCAGTTACTCCGGGACAGGGACCTATGGCTACACCTTC
>TRBJ2-7|TRBD1|.|TRBV27
CASTPTGSSYEQYF
TGTGCCAGCACTCCGACAGGGAGCTCCTACGAGCAGTACTTC
>TRBJ2-7|.|.|TRBV5-1
CASSPLGISYEQYF
TGCGCCAGCAGCCCACTCGGGATCTCCTACGAGCAGTACTTC
>TRBJ2-1|.|.|TRBV7-8
CASSPFPAGSYNEQFF
TGTGCCAGCAGCCCCTTTCCCGCAGGGTCCTACAATGAGCAGTTCTTC
>TRBJ1-5|.|.|TRBV5-5
CASSFGGLGPQHF
TGTGCCAGCAGCTTTGGAGGGCTGGGGCCCCAGCATTTT
>TRBJ1-6|TRBD1|once|TRBV2
CASLTGGSYNSPLHF
TGTGCCAGTTTAACAGGGGGCTCCTATAATTCACCCCTCCACTTT
>TRBJ2-1|.|once|TRBV12-5
CASAPRFDEQFF
TGTGCTAGTGCCCCTCGTTTTGATGAGCAGTTCTTC